Below, 10 T cell receptor beta chains from the same sample are listed, as sequenced in a study of blood T cell repertoires in COVID-19 (dated by TCRdb to 2020 to 2022). The library was produced with the immunoSEQ multiplex PCR assay. Imported from immuneACCESS, the table was reduced by TCRdb to in-frame sequences with V and J called. These copies leave out some clones; in studies compared against another copy, an unresolved V gene accounts for under half, and the cause of the remainder is not known. Present in this sample are about 150,000 clones, 76% of which were seen just once. Around 3.4% of the sample lies in the top ten. Material: peripheral blood. All receptors derive from an elderly woman with acute or convalescent COVID-19.

This clone was seen a few times. This chain connects TRBV29-1 to TRBJ2-3; D call uncertain. CDR1 and CDR2 from the germline V gene are SQVTM and ANQGSEA. The CDR3 is 14 residues long. Deletions cut 6 bases from V and 1 base from J, with 14 bases between. CDR3 nucleotides: TGCAGCGTCCTAACCCCCTTCCGCACAGATACGCAGTATTTT. As protein: CSVLTPFRTDTQYF.

This rearrangement joins TRBV29-1 to TRBJ1-1; D uncertain. Trimming shortened V by 6 bases and J by 1 base, and 9 bases separated the two germline ends. CDR1 is SQVTM, CDR2 ANQGSEA, per germline. This CDR3 is built from 12 residues. CDR3 protein: CSVGEPNTEAFF. In DNA, the CDR3 is TGCAGCGTGGGAGAGCCGAACACTGAAGCTTTCTTT.

This chain uses TRBV4-2 with TRBJ2-1; possibly TRBD2 for D (6 bases). V was cut by 0 bases and J by 6 bases, with 18 bases left in between. Germline V gives CDR1 LGHNA, CDR2 YNFKEQ. The CDR3 consists of 17 residues. CDR3 nucleotides: TGTGCCAGCAGCCAAGATCGGGAGCGGGCGTCTGGCAATGAGCAGTTCTTC. Its protein product is CASSQDRERASGNEQFF.

In this sample, this clone turned up once. CDR3 nucleotide sequence: TGTGCCAGCACCGAGCGGGCCGGGACTACGAATTCACCCCTCCACTTT. As protein: CASTERAGTTNSPLHF. V is TRBV2 and J is TRBJ1-6; a possible D gene is TRBD1 (5 bases). Trimming removed 7 bases from V and 7 bases from J, with 20 bases in between. Germline-derived CDR1 and CDR2 are SNHLY and FYNNEI. The CDR3 runs to 16 residues.

This clone has only one observation. V and J are TRBV29-1 and TRBJ1-6, with 9 bases that match TRBD1. CDR3 size: 13 residues. The V gene end was trimmed by 5 bases and the J gene end by 6 bases; junction bases not matched to a gene: 2. Germline CDR1 is SQVTM and CDR2 is ANQGSEA. In DNA form, the CDR3 reads TGCAGCGTTCAGACAGGGGGTAATTCACCCCTCCACTTT. Its protein product is CSVQTGGNSPLHF.

The V and J genes are TRBV6-6 and TRBJ1-2, with D possibly being TRBD1 (5 bases). The ends were cut back, 2 bases at V and 6 bases at J, with 13 bases in the middle. Germline CDR1 reads MNHNY; CDR2 reads SVGAGI (reference sequence). The CDR3 sequence is 14 residues long. Here the CDR3 DNA reads TGTGCCAGCAGTTACCGGGGACTTGAGGATGGCTACACCTTC. It translates to CASSYRGLEDGYTF.

In this sample, this clone turned up a few times. This chain links TRBV19 with TRBJ1-5; D uncertain. The CDR3 is 14 amino acids. CDR1 is LNHDA, CDR2 SQIVND, per germline (reference sequence). Trimming removed 2 bases from V and 6 bases from J, with 11 bases in between. DNA of the CDR3: TGTGCCAGTAGTATAACTTTAGCTAGTCAGCCCCAGCATTTT. Encoded protein: CASSITLASQPQHF. Combining the CDR3 with reference TRBV19 and TRBJ1-5 gives the whole variable domain DGGITQSPKYLFRKEGQNVTLSCEQNLNHDAMYWYRQDPGQGLRLIYYSQIVNDFQKGDIAEGYSVSREKKESFPLTVTSAQKNPTAFYLCASSITLASQPQHFGDGTRLSIL.

This chain joins TRBV19 and TRBJ2-6, with D hard to call. Trimming took 5 bases from V and 1 from J, leaving 12 bases between them. In germline, CDR1 is LNHDA, CDR2 SQIVND (reference sequence). The CDR3 is 16 residues long. The CDR3 loop reads CASSALLGSGANVLTF. CDR3 sequence (DNA): TGTGCCAGTAGTGCCCTTCTAGGTTCTGGGGCCAACGTCCTGACTTTC. The full variable domain, its missing parts supplied by reference TRBV19 and TRBJ2-6, is DGGITQSPKYLFRKEGQNVTLSCEQNLNHDAMYWYRQDPGQGLRLIYYSQIVNDFQKGDIAEGYSVSREKKESFPLTVTSAQKNPTAFYLCASSALLGSGANVLTFGAGSRLTVL.

This clone was seen once. The chain couples TRBV7-2 to TRBJ2-2; 8 nucleotides line up with TRBD1. CDR1 is SGHTA and CDR2 is FQGNSA in the germline V gene. With 4 bases clipped from V and 0 bases from J, the junction kept 1 base outside the gene matches. CDR3 length: 15 amino acids. The CDR3 DNA follows: TGTGCCAGCAGCTCGGACAGGGCGAACACCGGGGAGCTGTTTTTT. Translating it yields CASSSDRANTGELFF.

The chain employs TRBV18 and TRBJ1-6, with D possibly being TRBD1 (6 bases). Trimming took 6 bases from V and 13 from J, leaving 22 bases between them. Per the germline V gene, CDR1 is KGHSH and CDR2 is LQKENI. The length of the CDR3 is 15 residues. The CDR3 bases are TGTGCCAGCTCGACGAAACAGGCCCCAGGGGAGCCCCTCCACTTT. As protein: CASSTKQAPGEPLHF.